This entry lists 21 T cell receptor beta chains sequenced from one sample in a study of graft-versus-host responses after intestinal transplantation. Sequencing used immunoSEQ multiplex PCR; TCRdb keeps in-frame clones, though not all of them. The sample has some 110,000 clones, around nine tenths seen once. These receptors' antigens are unknown. This material consisted of unstimulated CD4+ T cells sorted from spleen or lymph node cells, taken before transplant. The receptor set was obtained from a human donor who was the organ donor for an intestinal transplant.

The V gene is TRBV7-8, the J gene TRBJ2-6, with a possible D match to TRBD2 (5 bases). CDR1 is SGHVS and CDR2 is FQNEAQ in the germline V gene. Trimming pared 5 bases from V and 0 bases from J, leaving 20 bases between. The CDR3 is 19 amino acids. The CDR3 nucleotides read TGTGCCAGCAGCATGTTGTGGACTCTCGAGGGCTCTGGGGCCAACGTCCTGACTTTC. Translation: CASSMLWTLEGSGANVLTF.

The V call is TRBV5-6, the J call TRBJ2-7; D is ambiguous. Germline-derived CDR1 and CDR2 are SGHDT and YYEEEE. This CDR3 is 11 amino acids long. V lost 4 bases and J lost 2, with 4 bases in between. The CDR3 protein is CASSNTYEQYF. Here the CDR3 DNA reads TGTGCCAGCAGCAACACCTACGAGCAGTACTTC.

The chain is built from TRBV10-2 and TRBJ1-2, with D perhaps TRBD1 (5 bases). V lost 4 bases, J lost 4 bases, and 13 bases lay in between. There are 14 residues in the CDR3. The V gene's germline CDR1 is WSHSY and CDR2 SAAADI. The DNA for the CDR3 is TGCGCCAGCAGTGTACGCGGGGCCTCCTATGGCTACACCTTC. Amino acid sequence: CASSVRGASYGYTF.

J is TRBJ2-7 and V is TRBV29-1; D remains ambiguous. Germline V CDR1 and CDR2: SQVTM, ANQGSEA. CDR3 size: 11 residues. Trimming took 1 base from V and 12 from J, leaving 13 bases between them. CDR3: CSVEVGQDLYF. DNA of the CDR3: TGCAGCGTTGAAGTGGGTCAGGATTTGTACTTC.

V is TRBV30 and J is TRBJ2-7, with D uncertain. The CDR3 has 12 residues. Germline V gives CDR1 GTSNPN, CDR2 SVGIG (reference sequence). Trimming shortened V by 1 base and J by 0 bases, and 4 bases separated the two germline ends. The CDR3 DNA reads as TGTGCCTGGAGTGAGGGCTCCTACGAGCAGTACTTC. It codes for CAWSEGSYEQYF.

This chain uses TRBV7-3 with TRBJ1-2, with D hard to call. The CDR3 runs 13 residues. V lost 2 bases, J lost 4 bases, and 8 bases lay in between. Looked up from germline, CDR1 is SGHTA and CDR2 is FQGTGA. The CDR3 DNA follows: TGTGCCAGCAGCTTAGATTTACTCTATGGCTACACCTTC. It specifies CASSLDLLYGYTF.

V is TRBV21-1 and J is TRBJ2-1; the D segment call TRBD2 is taken from the table without a DNA check. TRBV21-1 is listed as a pseudogene. This CDR3 comprises 13 residues. The CDR3 protein is CASSKASGDEQFF. The CDR3 DNA sequence: TGTGCCAGCAGCAAAGCGTCCGGAGATGAGCAGTTCTTC.

This chain links TRBV2 with TRBJ1-2; D remains unclear. The CDR3 sequence is 13 residues long. Trimming removed 1 base at V and 8 bases at J, with 11 bases between. The V gene's germline CDR1 is SNHLY and CDR2 FYNNEI. Written as DNA, the CDR3 is TGTGCCAGCAGTGAAGATACGATGGGAGGCTACACCTTC. As protein: CASSEDTMGGYTF.

This sequence joins TRBV29-1 and TRBJ2-7, with no clear D. The CDR3 covers 13 residues. Germline V gene data show CDR1 as SQVTM and CDR2 as ANQGSEA. The ends were cut back, 7 bases at V and 6 bases at J, with 19 bases in the middle. CDR3 sequence: CSGSLGPRREQYF. CDR3 DNA: TGCAGCGGTTCCCTTGGCCCACGGCGCGAGCAGTACTTC.

This chain connects TRBV25-1 to TRBJ2-7, with 12 bases lining up with TRBD1. J lost 5 bases, V lost 8 bases, and 13 bases had no gene match. CDR1 MGHDK and CDR2 SYGVNS come from the germline V gene. The CDR3 loop spans 16 amino acids. CDR3: CASGPRGTGGIDEQYF. The CDR3 DNA sequence: TGTGCCAGCGGGCCCCGAGGGACAGGGGGCATAGACGAGCAGTACTTC.

V is TRBV10-3 and J is TRBJ1-4; tentative D call: TRBD1 (5 bases). Germline V gene data show CDR1 as ENHRY and CDR2 as SYGVKD. The germline V and J ends were trimmed by 10 bases and 2 bases, with 14 bases remaining between them. This CDR3 has 14 amino acids. CDR3 protein: CATESGSTNEKLFF. For the CDR3, the DNA is TGTGCCACCGAATCAGGGTCTACTAATGAAAAACTGTTTTTT.

The CDR3 sequence: CSVAGGGIKEKLFF. The CDR3 DNA sequence: TGCAGCGTTGCGGGAGGCGGGATTAAAGAAAAACTGTTTTTT. The gene calls are TRBV29-1 and TRBJ1-4; D not certain. The CDR3 extends over 14 amino acids. Trimming removed 4 bases at V and 8 bases at J, with 17 bases between. Germline values: CDR1 SQVTM, CDR2 ANQGSEA. The entire variable domain, with the rest obtained from reference TRBV29-1 and TRBJ1-4, is as follows: SAVISQKPSRDICQRGTSLTIQCQVDSQVTMMFWYRQQPGQSLTLIATANQGSEATYESGFVIDKFPISRPNLTFSTLTVSNMSPEDSSIYLCSVAGGGIKEKLFFGSGTQLSVL.

V usage is TRBV6-5 and J usage is TRBJ1-1; no definite D call. Germline lookup yields CDR1 MNHEY and CDR2 SVGAGI. The CDR3 totals 13 residues. The ends were cut back, 5 bases at V and 2 bases at J, with 9 bases in the middle. This CDR3 reads CASSGKLNTEAFF. As DNA, the CDR3 is TGTGCCAGCAGTGGGAAGCTAAACACTGAAGCTTTCTTT.

The chain's CDR3 is CASRRGGGINQPQHF. DNA for the CDR3: TGTGCCAGCCGCAGGGGAGGAGGGATCAATCAGCCCCAGCATTTT. The chain combines TRBV6-5 with TRBJ1-5; weak D call: TRBD1 (6 bases). V dropped 8 bases and J dropped 3 bases, with 17 bases sitting between them. The CDR3 is 15 residues long. The germline V gene has CDR1 MNHEY and CDR2 SVGAGI.

The chain has TRBV18 and TRBJ2-5; 8 bases are shared with TRBD2. Germline CDR1 is KGHSH and CDR2 is LQKENI. The CDR3 has 14 residues. The junction had 6 bases not matched to a gene; V was cut back by 4 bases and J by 5 bases. Written as DNA, the CDR3 is TGTGCCAGCTCACTGAGCGGGAGAGGGGAGACCCAGTACTTC. Encoded protein: CASSLSGRGETQYF. Drawing the rest from reference TRBV18 and TRBJ2-5, the complete variable domain is NAGVMQNPRHLVRRRGQEARLRCSPMKGHSHVYWYRQLPEEGLKFMVYLQKENIIDESGMPKERFSAEFPKEGPSILRIQQVVRGDSAAYFCASSLSGRGETQYFGPGTRLLVL.

The J gene is TRBJ2-3, the V gene TRBV7-2; D ambiguous. V gave up 3 bases and J gave up 4 bases, with 2 bases separating them. In germline, CDR1 is SGHTA, CDR2 FQGNSA. This CDR3 region has 11 residues. The CDR3 reads CASSFPDTQYF. In DNA, the CDR3 is TGTGCCAGCAGCTTCCCAGATACGCAGTATTTT.

The J gene is TRBJ2-7, the V gene TRBV29-1; 9 bases agree with TRBD1. The germline CDR1 and CDR2 sequences are SQVTM and ANQGSEA. The CDR3 is 12 residues long. The V and J ends lost 7 bases and 2 bases, in that order; junction bases with no gene match: 3. The CDR3 sequence: CSAGQGTYEQYF. The DNA of the CDR3 is TGCAGCGCGGGACAGGGAACCTACGAGCAGTACTTC.

V is TRBV7-2 and J is TRBJ2-3, with D perhaps TRBD2 (5 bases). The CDR3 runs to 15 residues. Deletions cut 5 bases from V and 2 bases from J, with 14 bases between. Germline CDR1 SGHTA, CDR2 FQGNSA. The CDR3 loop reads CASSTQRSYTDTQYF. The CDR3 DNA reads as TGTGCCAGCAGCACCCAGCGGTCCTACACAGATACGCAGTATTTT.

This clone showed up just once. The rearrangement joins TRBV7-2 to TRBJ2-3, with 12 bases lining up with TRBD2. The J segment lost 4 bases and the V segment lost 5 bases, leaving 4 bases of the junction unmatched. The CDR3 extends over 15 amino acids. Germline CDR1 is SGHTA and CDR2 is FQGNSA. CDR3 nucleotide sequence: TGTGCCAGCAGCCGGACTAGCGGGACCGCAGATACGCAGTATTTT. This encodes CASSRTSGTADTQYF.

This clone was recorded once. The chain carries TRBV27 and TRBJ1-2, with 10 nucleotides matching TRBD1. Germline CDR1 is MNHEY and CDR2 is SMNVEV (reference sequence). The CDR3 runs to 14 residues. With V trimmed by 6 bases and J by 8 bases, 9 bases remained unmatched. The CDR3 DNA follows: TGTGCCAGCAGCCTATACCGGGACAGGGGCGGCTACACCTTC. Translation gives CASSLYRDRGGYTF.

Turning to this clone: The same CDR3 arises from other DNA sequences in this sample as well. The chain uses TRBV27 and TRBJ2-4, with no clear D. V lost 7 bases to trimming and J lost 1 base, with 11 bases between them. Germline V gives CDR1 MNHEY, CDR2 SMNVEV (reference sequence). CDR3 length: 14 amino acids. The CDR3 nucleotides are TGTGCCAGCAAAAGCGAACTGGCCAAAAACATTCAGTACTTC. This gives the protein CASKSELAKNIQYF.